This T cell receptor beta chain comes out of a study of T cells in Graves' hyperthyroidism and ophthalmopathy. This clonotype has a count of ten or more. Germline values: CDR1 ENHRY, CDR2 SYGVKD. The trim removed 4 bases at V and 5 bases at J, leaving 7 bases unmatched. The CDR3 is 14 amino acids. Template material for amplifying TCR beta CDR3 regions consisted of RNA transcripts. First-round RT-PCR with HTBI primers amplified the TCR CDR3 region. TCRdb independently ran MiXCR on the multiplex PCR reads; one entry per CDR3 protein. The table lists over 500,000 distinct CDR3 sequences, 14% of them singletons.

The sequence was obtained from a woman aged 40-49 years with Graves' hyperthyroidism. V and J are TRBV10-3 and TRBJ2-5; 7 bases line up with TRBD1. The sequenced sample was blood. CDR3 sequence (DNA): TGTGCCATCAGTGGTAGAGGGGGCATGGAGACCCAGTACTTC. Its translation is CAISGRGGMETQYF.